These 24 T cell receptor beta chains were sequenced from one sample in a study of blood T cell repertoires in COVID-19. Repertoires were generated with immunoSEQ multiplex PCR, while TCRdb's copy carries only in-frame clones and drops some. The repertoire holds roughly 150,000 clones, with around 90% as singletons. The sequenced material came from peripheral blood. These receptors all come from a man in his sixties with active or convalescent COVID-19.

The table lists this clone with a few counts. The V gene is TRBV12-5, the J gene TRBJ2-3; TRBD2 matches at 11 bases. Germline lookup yields CDR1 LGHNT and CDR2 FRNRAP. The junction had 12 bases not matched to a gene; V was cut back by 4 bases and J by 6 bases. The CDR3 has 17 amino acids. CDR3 nucleotides: TGTGCTAGTGGTTCGTCGGGGACTAGCGGAGGTCCGGATACGCAGTATTTT. The encoded protein is CASGSSGTSGGPDTQYF.

The genes are TRBV6-1 and TRBJ1-6, with D perhaps TRBD1 (5 bases). The CDR3 sequence is 13 residues long. The V end lost 3 bases, the J end lost 12 bases, and 12 bases lay between the germline ends. Germline V lookup: CDR1 MNHNS, CDR2 SASEGT. DNA of the CDR3: TGTGCCAGCAGTGAGGGGGGTCTCGGACCCCTCCACTTT. Residues: CASSEGGLGPLHF.

The rearrangement joins TRBV6-5 to TRBJ2-2, with a tentative D call TRBD1 (6 bases). Germline V lookup: CDR1 MNHEY, CDR2 SVGAGI. Trimming stripped 2 bases from V and 1 base from J, with 8 bases between. CDR3 length: 15 amino acids. Here the CDR3 reads CASSYAGENTGELFF. In nucleotides, the CDR3 is TGTGCCAGCAGTTACGCAGGGGAGAACACCGGGGAGCTGTTTTTT.

The V call is TRBV3-1 (or the pseudogene TRBV3-2), the J call TRBJ2-1, with TRBD1 matching over 9 bases. With 6 bases clipped from V and 3 bases from J, the junction kept 6 bases outside the gene matches. The CDR3 consists of 15 residues. The germline CDR1 and CDR2 sequences are LGHDT and YNNKEL (reference sequence). The CDR3 nucleotides read TGTGCCAGCAGACCGGACAGGGGCCTCTACAATGAGCAGTTCTTC. The encoded protein is CASRPDRGLYNEQFF.

This chain connects TRBV19 to TRBJ2-3; 9 bases line up with TRBD2. The CDR3 runs to 18 residues. J gave up 5 bases and V 4 bases, and 16 bases lay outside the gene matches. Germline V CDR1 and CDR2: LNHDA, SQIVND (reference sequence). In DNA, the CDR3 is TGTGCCAGTAGTACTGAGTATGGCGGGAGGGCCCGGATAGATACGCAGTATTTT. Protein: CASSTEYGGRARIDTQYF.

This rearrangement joins TRBV29-1 to TRBJ1-2; 7 bases map to TRBD1. J was trimmed by 7 bases and V by 3 bases; bases with no gene match: 8. The CDR3 is 13 residues long. CDR1 and CDR2 from the germline V gene are SQVTM and ANQGSEA. In nucleotides, the CDR3 is TGCAGCGTTGATTCCCAGGGGGAGGTTGGCTACACCTTC. Protein: CSVDSQGEVGYTF.

Here the CDR3 reads CASSFLARETYNEQFF. CDR3 coding DNA: TGTGCCAGCAGTTTCCTGGCGCGGGAGACCTACAATGAGCAGTTCTTC. V is TRBV6-2 or TRBV6-3 and J is TRBJ2-1; TRBD2 matches 7 bases. The V segment lost 4 bases and the J segment 2 bases; nucleotides outside the gene matches: 8. The CDR3 loop spans 16 amino acids. Germline V gene data show CDR1 as MNHEY and CDR2 as SVGEGT.

This clone was counted between two and nine times. The chain has TRBV7-9 and TRBJ2-2; D remains ambiguous. The germline CDR1 and CDR2 sequences are SEHNR and FQNEAQ (reference sequence). The CDR3 sequence is 14 residues long. Between the trimmed V and J ends, which lost 0 bases and 6 bases, there was a span of 8 bases. Written as DNA, the CDR3 is TGTGCCAGCAGCTTAGCCGAGGCGGCCGGGGAGCTGTTTTTT. Protein product: CASSLAEAAGELFF.

The chain links TRBV9 to TRBJ1-2; the D is unclear. V was clipped by 2 bases and J by 5 bases, with 7 bases between them. The CDR3 covers 12 residues. Germline CDR1 SGDLS, CDR2 YYNGEE. The DNA of the CDR3 is TGTGCCAGCAGCGTCCAGGCTTATGGCTACACCTTC. Its protein is CASSVQAYGYTF. Variable domain in full (rest from reference TRBV9 and TRBJ1-2): DSGVTQTPKHLITATGQRVTLRCSPRSGDLSVYWYQQSLDQGLQFLIQYYNGEERAKGNILERFSAQQFPDLHSELNLSSLELGDSALYFCASSVQAYGYTFGSGTRLTVV.

The rearrangement links TRBV18 to TRBJ2-7, with 9 bases identical to TRBD1. The V gene's germline CDR1 is KGHSH and CDR2 LQKENI. CDR3 length: 15 residues. J was trimmed by 5 bases and V by 1 base; bases with no gene match: 6. This CDR3 is CASSPRTGGRDEQYF. The CDR3 DNA reads as TGTGCCAGCTCACCACGCACAGGGGGCAGAGACGAGCAGTACTTC.

V and J are TRBV24-1 and TRBJ2-1; 13 bases are shared with TRBD2. Trimming took 5 bases from V and 12 from J; bases not matched to a gene: 9. CDR1 and CDR2 from the germline V gene are KGHDR and SFDVKD. The CDR3 length is 15 residues. The chain's CDR3 is CATSALAGGPEVQFF. The CDR3 region has the DNA TGTGCCACCAGTGCACTAGCGGGGGGGCCTGAGGTGCAGTTCTTC.

The rearrangement uses TRBV20-1 and TRBJ1-2, with unresolved D. V dropped 7 bases and J dropped 2 bases, with 8 bases sitting between them. The length of the CDR3 is 11 residues. From germline, CDR1 is DFQATT and CDR2 SNEGSKA (reference sequence). The CDR3 loop reads CSVFLNYGYTF. CDR3 nucleotide sequence: TGCAGTGTATTTCTGAACTATGGCTACACCTTC.

The chain recombines TRBV6-5 with TRBJ1-6; D possibly corresponds to TRBD1 (5 bases). Deletions cut 6 bases from V and 19 bases from J, with 13 bases between. The germline CDR1 and CDR2 sequences are MNHEY and SVGAGI. This CDR3 has 10 residues. The CDR3 DNA reads as TGTGCCAGCAGGGGGGGGACGTGGCACTTT. Translation: CASRGGTWHF.

The V and J genes are TRBV27 and TRBJ2-7; TRBD2 matches at 8 bases. Germline loops: CDR1 MNHEY, CDR2 SMNVEV (reference sequence). The CDR3 runs to 15 residues. V gave up 5 bases and J gave up 2 bases; unmatched junction bases: 8. CDR3 bases: TGTGCCAGCAGTCTTTCCGGGAGGGGACCCTACGAGCAGTACTTC. It specifies CASSLSGRGPYEQYF.

The chain uses TRBV5-6 and TRBJ1-4; D possibly corresponds to TRBD1 (6 bases). The V gene's germline CDR1 is SGHDT and CDR2 YYEEEE. Between the trimmed V and J ends, which lost 4 bases and 8 bases, there was a span of 9 bases. The CDR3 has 12 residues. CDR3 sequence reads: CASSITGEKLFF. The CDR3 nucleotides are TGTGCCAGCAGCATCACAGGGGAAAAACTGTTTTTT.

V and J are TRBV19 and TRBJ2-2; 8 nucleotides match TRBD1. V lost 4 bases, J lost 0 bases, and 4 bases stayed unmatched. Germline CDR1 LNHDA, CDR2 SQIVND (reference sequence). The CDR3 length is 16 residues. CDR3 coding DNA: TGTGCCAGTAGTAGCCTGACAGGGGCGAACACCGGGGAGCTGTTTTTT. The encoded protein is CASSSLTGANTGELFF.

The gene calls are TRBV7-2 and TRBJ2-7; 12 nucleotides agree with TRBD2. CDR3 length: 15 residues. Unmatched junction bases numbered 6, after V lost 6 bases and J lost 3 bases. Per germline, CDR1 SGHTA and CDR2 FQGNSA. This chain's CDR3 is CASSHRLAGVYEQYF. The CDR3 DNA is TGTGCCAGCAGTCATCGACTAGCGGGAGTCTACGAGCAGTACTTC.

The gene calls are TRBV9 and TRBJ1-5; D is unclear. Germline assignment: CDR1 SGDLS and CDR2 YYNGEE. Trimming left V 0 bases short and J 4 bases short, with 8 bases between. This CDR3 comprises 14 residues. CDR3 in DNA: TGTGCCAGCAGCGTAGGCAGCGAAAATCAGCCCCAGCATTTT. It is translated as CASSVGSENQPQHF.

This clone was counted once. This rearrangement joins TRBV7-8 to TRBJ1-1; 7 bases line up with TRBD1. The CDR3 has 15 residues. V gave up 6 bases and J gave up 3 bases; unmatched junction bases: 10. Germline loops: CDR1 SGHVS, CDR2 FQNEAQ. The CDR3 spells CASRYDREVDTEAFF. CDR3 nucleotides: TGTGCCAGCAGGTATGACAGGGAGGTCGACACTGAAGCTTTCTTT. Based on the CDR3 plus reference TRBV7-8 and TRBJ1-1, the full variable domain is GAGVSQSPRYKVAKRGQDVALRCDPISGHVSLFWYQQALGQGPEFLTYFQNEAQLDKSGLPSDRFFAERPEGSVSTLKIQRTQQEDSAVYLCASRYDREVDTEAFFGQGTRLTVV.

The chain carries TRBV18 and TRBJ2-7, with 9 bases identical to TRBD1. CDR1 is KGHSH, CDR2 LQKENI, per germline. CDR3 length equals 18 residues. The V and J ends lost 3 bases and 3 bases, in that order; junction bases with no gene match: 15. The CDR3 region is CASSPPGQGPTLFYEQYF. The DNA of the CDR3 is TGTGCCAGCTCACCCCCGGGACAGGGACCTACGCTATTCTACGAGCAGTACTTC.

V gene TRBV5-4 combines with J gene TRBJ1-6, with D unclear. Per germline, CDR1 SGHNT and CDR2 YYREEE (reference sequence). The CDR3 contains 14 residues. Trimming shortened V by 1 base and J by 4 bases, and 6 bases separated the two germline ends. CDR3 nucleotide sequence: TGTGCCAGCAGCTTGTTAGATTATAATTCACCCCTCCACTTT. It encodes CASSLLDYNSPLHF.

This rearrangement joins TRBV4-2 to TRBJ1-2; TRBD1 aligns across 9 bases. V lost 4 bases, J lost 4 bases, and 10 bases stayed unmatched. The CDR3 contains 16 residues. Germline CDR1 reads LGHNA; CDR2 reads YNFKEQ. The CDR3 here is CASSPRDREYVYGYTF. CDR3 sequence (DNA): TGTGCCAGCAGCCCCCGGGACAGGGAGTATGTCTATGGCTACACCTTC.

V is TRBV5-4 and J is TRBJ1-3; weak D call: TRBD1 (6 bases). CDR1 is SGHNT and CDR2 is YYREEE in the germline V gene (reference sequence). The CDR3 has 15 residues. Trimming stripped 4 bases from V and 5 bases from J, with 16 bases between. CDR3 sequence: CASSHQGLGRNTIYF. In nucleotides, the CDR3 is TGTGCCAGCAGCCATCAGGGGTTAGGTAGAAACACCATATATTTT.

This CDR3 reads CASRTPEPGLNTEAFF. DNA for the CDR3: TGTGCCAGTAGGACCCCCGAGCCAGGGTTGAACACTGAAGCTTTCTTT. V is TRBV19 and J is TRBJ1-1; D is perhaps TRBD1 (5 bases). V lost 6 bases to trimming and J lost 0 bases, with 17 bases between them. From germline, CDR1 is LNHDA and CDR2 SQIVND (reference sequence). The CDR3 loop spans 16 amino acids.